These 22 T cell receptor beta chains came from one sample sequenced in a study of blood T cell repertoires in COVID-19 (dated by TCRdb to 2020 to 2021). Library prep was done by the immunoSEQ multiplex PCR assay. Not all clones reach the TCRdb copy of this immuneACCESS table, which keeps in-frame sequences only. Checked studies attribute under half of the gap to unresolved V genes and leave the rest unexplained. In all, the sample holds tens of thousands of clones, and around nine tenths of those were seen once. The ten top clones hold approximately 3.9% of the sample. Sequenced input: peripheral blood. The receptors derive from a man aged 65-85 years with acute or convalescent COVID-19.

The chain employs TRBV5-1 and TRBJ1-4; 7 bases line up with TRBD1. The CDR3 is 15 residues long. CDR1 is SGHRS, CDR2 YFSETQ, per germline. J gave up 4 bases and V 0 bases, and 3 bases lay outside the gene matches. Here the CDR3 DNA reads TGCGCCAGCAGCTTGGCGGGGGACAGTAATGAAAAACTGTTTTTT. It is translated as CASSLAGDSNEKLFF.

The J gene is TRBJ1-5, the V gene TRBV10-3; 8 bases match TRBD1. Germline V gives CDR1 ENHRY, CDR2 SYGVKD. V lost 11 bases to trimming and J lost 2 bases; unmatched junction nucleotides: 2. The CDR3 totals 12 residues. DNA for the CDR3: TGTGCCGCACAGGGGGGCAATCAGCCCCAGCATTTT. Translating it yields CAAQGGNQPQHF.

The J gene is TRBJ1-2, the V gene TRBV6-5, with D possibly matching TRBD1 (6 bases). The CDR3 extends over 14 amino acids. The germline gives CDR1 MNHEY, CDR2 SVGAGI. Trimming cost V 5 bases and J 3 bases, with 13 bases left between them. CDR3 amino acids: CASSPTGWDYGYTF. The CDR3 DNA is TGTGCCAGCAGTCCGACAGGTTGGGACTATGGCTACACCTTC.

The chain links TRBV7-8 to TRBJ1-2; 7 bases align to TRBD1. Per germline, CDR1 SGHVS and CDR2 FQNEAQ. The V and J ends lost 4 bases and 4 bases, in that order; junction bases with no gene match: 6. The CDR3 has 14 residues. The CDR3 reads CASSSNRDSYGYTF. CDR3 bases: TGTGCCAGCAGCTCTAACAGGGACAGCTATGGCTACACCTTC.

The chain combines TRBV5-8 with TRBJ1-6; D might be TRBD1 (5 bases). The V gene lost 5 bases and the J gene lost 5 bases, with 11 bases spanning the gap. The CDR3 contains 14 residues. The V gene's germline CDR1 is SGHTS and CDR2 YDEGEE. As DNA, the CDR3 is TGTGCCAGCAGAGCGGGGCTCAATAATTCACCCCTCCACTTT. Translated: CASRAGLNNSPLHF.

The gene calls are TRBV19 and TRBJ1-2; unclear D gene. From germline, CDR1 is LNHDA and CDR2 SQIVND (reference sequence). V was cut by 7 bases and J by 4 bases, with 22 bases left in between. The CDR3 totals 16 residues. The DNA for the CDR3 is TGTGCCAGTACTAACACGGTAGCGGGAGGTGGCTATGGCTACACCTTC. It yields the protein CASTNTVAGGGYGYTF.

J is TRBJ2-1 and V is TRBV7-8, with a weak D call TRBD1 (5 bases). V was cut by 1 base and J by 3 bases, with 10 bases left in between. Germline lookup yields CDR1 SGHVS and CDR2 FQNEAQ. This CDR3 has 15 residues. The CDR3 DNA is TGTGCCAGCAGCTTAGAGCCGACAGACTACAATGAGCAGTTCTTC. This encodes CASSLEPTDYNEQFF.

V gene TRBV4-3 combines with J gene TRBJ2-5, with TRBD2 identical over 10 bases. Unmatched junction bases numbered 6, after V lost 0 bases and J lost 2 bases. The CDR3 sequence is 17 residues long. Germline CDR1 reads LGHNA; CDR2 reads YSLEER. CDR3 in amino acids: CASSQDPSGGIQETQYF. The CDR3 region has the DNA TGCGCCAGCAGCCAAGATCCTAGCGGGGGAATACAAGAGACCCAGTACTTC.

The CDR3 loop reads CASSQVRGETQYF. The DNA for the CDR3 is TGTGCCAGCAGCCAAGTGCGGGGGGAGACCCAGTACTTC. The chain uses TRBV3-1 (or the pseudogene TRBV3-2) and TRBJ2-5, with 7 bases identical to TRBD2. The CDR3 has 13 residues. V trimming: 1 base; J trimming: 5 bases; junction bases outside the gene matches: 1. Germline V gene sequence: CDR1 LGHDT, CDR2 YNNKEL (reference sequence).

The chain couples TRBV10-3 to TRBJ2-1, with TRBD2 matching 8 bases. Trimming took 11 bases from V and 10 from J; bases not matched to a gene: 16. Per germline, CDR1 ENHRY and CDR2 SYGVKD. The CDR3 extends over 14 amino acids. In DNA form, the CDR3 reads TGTGCCTCCAGGTCTTTGGCGGGGGGCGGCGAGCAGTTCTTC. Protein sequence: CASRSLAGGGEQFF.

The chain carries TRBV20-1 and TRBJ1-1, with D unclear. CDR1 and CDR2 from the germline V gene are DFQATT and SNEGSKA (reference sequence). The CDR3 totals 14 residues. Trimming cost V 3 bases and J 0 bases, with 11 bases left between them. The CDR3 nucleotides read TGCAGTGCTAGTGAACAGCTACTGAACACTGAAGCTTTCTTT. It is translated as CSASEQLLNTEAFF.

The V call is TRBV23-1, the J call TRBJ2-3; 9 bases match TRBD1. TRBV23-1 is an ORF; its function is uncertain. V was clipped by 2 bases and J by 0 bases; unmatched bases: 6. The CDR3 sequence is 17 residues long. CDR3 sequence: CASSQKGQGYSTDTQYF. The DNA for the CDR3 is TGCGCCAGCAGTCAAAAGGGACAGGGTTATAGCACAGATACGCAGTATTTT.

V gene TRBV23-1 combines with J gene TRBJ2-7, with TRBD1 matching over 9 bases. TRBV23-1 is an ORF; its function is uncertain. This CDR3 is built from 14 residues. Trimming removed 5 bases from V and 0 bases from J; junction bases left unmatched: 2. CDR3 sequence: CASSWTGASYEQYF. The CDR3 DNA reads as TGCGCCAGCAGTTGGACAGGGGCCTCCTACGAGCAGTACTTC.

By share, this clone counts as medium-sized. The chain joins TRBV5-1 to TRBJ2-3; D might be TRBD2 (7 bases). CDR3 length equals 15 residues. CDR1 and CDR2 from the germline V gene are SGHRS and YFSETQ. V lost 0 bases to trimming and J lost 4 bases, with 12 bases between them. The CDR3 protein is CASSLEGGRSDTQYF. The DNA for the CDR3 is TGCGCCAGCAGCTTGGAGGGGGGGAGGTCAGATACGCAGTATTTT. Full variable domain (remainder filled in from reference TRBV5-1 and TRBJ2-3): KAGVTQTPRYLIKTRGQQVTLSCSPISGHRSVSWYQQTPGQGLQFLFEYFSETQRNKGNFPGRFSGRQFSNSRSEMNVSTLELGDSALYLCASSLEGGRSDTQYFGPGTRLTVL.

The CDR3 sequence: CASSLWGVSYEQYF. For the CDR3, the DNA is TGTGCCAGCAGCTTGTGGGGGGTCTCCTACGAGCAGTACTTC. The J gene is TRBJ2-7, the V gene TRBV5-8; D perhaps matches TRBD2 (6 bases). This CDR3 contains 14 residues. CDR1 is SGHTS and CDR2 is YDEGEE in the germline V gene. V shed 1 base and J shed 0 bases, with 8 bases lying between them.

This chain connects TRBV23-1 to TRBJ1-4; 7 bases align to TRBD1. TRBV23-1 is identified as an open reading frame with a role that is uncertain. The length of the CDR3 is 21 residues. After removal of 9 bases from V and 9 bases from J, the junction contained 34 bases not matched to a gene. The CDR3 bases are TGCGCCAGTCTCTACGGTCCCGACAGCAGTCAATCCCGAAGACAGGGAAAAAAACTGTTTTTT. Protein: CASLYGPDSSQSRRQGKKLFF.

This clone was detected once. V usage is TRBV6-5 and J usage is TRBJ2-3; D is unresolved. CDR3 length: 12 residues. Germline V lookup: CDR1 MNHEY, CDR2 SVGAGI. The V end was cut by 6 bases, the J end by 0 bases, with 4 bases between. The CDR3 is CASRSSTDTQYF. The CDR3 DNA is TGTGCCAGCAGATCAAGCACAGATACGCAGTATTTT.

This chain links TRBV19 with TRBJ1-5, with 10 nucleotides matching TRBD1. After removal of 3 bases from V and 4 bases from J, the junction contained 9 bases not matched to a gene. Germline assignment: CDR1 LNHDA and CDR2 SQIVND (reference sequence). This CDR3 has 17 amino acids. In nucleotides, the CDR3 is TGTGCCAGTAGTATCCGACAGGGGGCGAGTGGTAATCAGCCCCAGCATTTT. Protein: CASSIRQGASGNQPQHF.

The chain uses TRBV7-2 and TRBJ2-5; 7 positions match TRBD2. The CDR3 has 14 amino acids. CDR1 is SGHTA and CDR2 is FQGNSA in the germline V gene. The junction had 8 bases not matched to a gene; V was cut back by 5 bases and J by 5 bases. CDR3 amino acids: CASSIRTSGETQYF. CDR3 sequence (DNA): TGTGCCAGCAGCATAAGGACTAGTGGGGAGACCCAGTACTTC.

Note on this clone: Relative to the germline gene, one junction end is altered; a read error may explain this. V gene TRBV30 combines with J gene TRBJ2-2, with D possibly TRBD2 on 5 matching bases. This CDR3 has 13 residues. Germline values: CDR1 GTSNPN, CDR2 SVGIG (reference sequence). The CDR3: CAGSLRLTGELFF. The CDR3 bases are TGTGCCGGGAGTCTCCGGTTGACCGGGGAGCTGTTTTTT.

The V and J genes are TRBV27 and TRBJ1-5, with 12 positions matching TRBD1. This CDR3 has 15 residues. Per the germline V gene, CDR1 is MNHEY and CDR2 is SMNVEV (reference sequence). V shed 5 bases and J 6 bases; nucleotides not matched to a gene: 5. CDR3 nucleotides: TGTGCCAGCAGTGCGGGACAGGGGGCATCTCAGCCCCAGCATTTT. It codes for CASSAGQGASQPQHF.

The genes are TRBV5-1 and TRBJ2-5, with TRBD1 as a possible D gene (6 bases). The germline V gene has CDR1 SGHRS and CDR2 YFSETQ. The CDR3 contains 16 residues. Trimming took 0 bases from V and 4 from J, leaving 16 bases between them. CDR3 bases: TGCGCCAGCAGCTTGGGACAGGTCGGGCCGGTAGAGACCCAGTACTTC. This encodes CASSLGQVGPVETQYF.